A selection of T cell receptor beta chains follows, all from one sample in a study of cytomegalovirus exposure and HLA in healthy donors. Repertoires were generated with immunoSEQ multiplex PCR, while TCRdb's copy carries only in-frame clones and drops some. The top ten clones hold under 2% of a sample with hundreds of thousands of clones, 65% to 75% of them seen once. The sequencing sample was made of PBMCs. The origin of the receptors is a woman aged 25 to 39 in good health and CMV-seronegative. Both conserved end residues are part of each CDR3. Fields, in order: CDR3 length, V gene, clone size, D gene, J gene, CDR3 DNA, CDR3 protein. The D gene is left open where the match is weak. Clone sizes are given selectively: once, few, many, or a class where the clone is expanded.

16	TRBV7-3	NA	NA	TRBJ2-1	TGTGCCAGCAGCTTAGCGGGGGCCACGGCGTACAATGAGCAGTTCTTC	CASSLAGATAYNEQFF
15	TRBV30	NA	NA	TRBJ1-1	TGTGCCTGGAGTCCCCGAATCAGGTCGAACGCTGAAGCTTTCTTT	CAWSPRIRSNAEAFF
16	TRBV11-1	NA	TRBD2	TRBJ2-1	TGTGCCAGCAGCTTAGTCAGCGGGAGGGCCAACAATGAGCAGTTCTTC	CASSLVSGRANNEQFF
14	TRBV6-1	few	TRBD1	TRBJ2-5	TGTGCCAGCAGTGAAGGTGGGACAGGAGAGACCCAGTACTTC	CASSEGGTGETQYF
17	TRBV21-1	NA	NA	TRBJ1-2	TGTGTCAGCAGCAAAGGAAGGGACAGGGGGCCTAACTATGGCTACACCTTC	CVSSKGRDRGPNYGYTF
14	TRBV7-9	NA	TRBD1	TRBJ2-7	TGTGCCAGCAGTTCGGACAGGGAGTCTTACGAGCAGTACTTC	CASSSDRESYEQYF
14	TRBV30	NA	TRBD2	TRBJ2-5	TGTGCCTGGAGCCGAGGGACTAGCACTGATGAGCAGTACTTC	CAWSRGTSTDEQYF
14	TRBV5-1	NA	NA	TRBJ1-5	TGCGCCAGCAGCTTGGGCAGGGTCGGTCAGCCCCAGCATTTT	CASSLGRVGQPQHF
14	TRBV19	NA	NA	TRBJ2-7	TGTGCCAGTAGTATAGATCAGGGCAGCTACGAGCAGTACTTC	CASSIDQGSYEQYF
17	TRBV11-2	NA	TRBD2	TRBJ2-5	TGTGTCAGCAGCCAGGACCTGACTAGCGGGGTTCTGGAGACCCAGTACTTC	CVSSQDLTSGVLETQYF
14	TRBV28	NA	NA	TRBJ2-3	TGTGCCAGCAGTTTAACGGGAGTCACAGATACGCAGTATTTT	CASSLTGVTDTQYF
14	TRBV5-6	few	NA	TRBJ1-3	TGTGCCAGCAGCTTGTGGAGCTCTGGAAACACCATATATTTT	CASSLWSSGNTIYF
13	TRBV19	NA	NA	TRBJ2-7	TGTGCCAGTACCCGACAAGAGGGGGACGAGCAGTACTTC	CASTRQEGDEQYF
15	TRBV18	NA	NA	TRBJ1-5	TGTGCCAGCTCACAGTCCCGGGGATTAGTTGAGCCCCAGCATTTT	CASSQSRGLVEPQHF
13	TRBV5-1	NA	NA	TRBJ1-2	TGCGCCAGCAGCTCACAGGGAGACTATGGCTACACCTTC	CASSSQGDYGYTF
13	TRBV5-6	once	NA	TRBJ2-5	TGTGCCAGCAGCTTGGGGGCCAGGGAGACCCAGTACTTC	CASSLGARETQYF
17	TRBV5-4	NA	NA	TRBJ2-7	TGTGCCAGCAGCTTGGGGAATACGTTAGGCAGGACCTACGAGCAGTACTTC	CASSLGNTLGRTYEQYF
15	TRBV6-1	NA	TRBD2	TRBJ2-3	TGTGCCAGCAGGCCAAAAGCGGGGGGCACAGATACGCAGTATTTT	CASRPKAGGTDTQYF
16	TRBV7-3	NA	TRBD2	TRBJ2-3	TGTGCCAGCAGCTTATACGGCGGGAGTGCCACAGATACGCAGTATTTT	CASSLYGGSATDTQYF
12	TRBV19	NA	NA	TRBJ2-7	TGTGCCAGTAGGTCAGGGGCCTACGAGCAGTACTTC	CASRSGAYEQYF
14	TRBV6-5	NA	NA	TRBJ1-1	TGTGCCAGCAGTGGCGACAGGTTGGGCACTGAAGCTTTCTTT	CASSGDRLGTEAFF
14	TRBV29-1	NA	TRBD2	TRBJ2-5	TGCAGCGGGAGACTAGCGGGGGGGTCGGAGACCCAGTACTTC	CSGRLAGGSETQYF
15	TRBV5-6	few	NA	TRBJ2-3	TGTGCCAGCAGCTTGGAAGGGGGGGGCACAGATACGCAGTATTTT	CASSLEGGGTDTQYF
15	TRBV15	NA	NA	TRBJ1-2	TGTGCCACCAGCAGGATACGGACTCAAGGCTATGGCTACACCTTC	CATSRIRTQGYGYTF
15	TRBV7-2	NA	NA	TRBJ1-2	TGTGCCAGCAGCTTAGACGGCCTTAAAACGGGTGGCTACACCTTC	CASSLDGLKTGGYTF
15	TRBV5-4	NA	TRBD1	TRBJ1-1	TGTGCCAGCAGCTGGGTTGACAGGGTGAACACTGAAGCTTTCTTT	CASSWVDRVNTEAFF
15	TRBV5-6	NA	NA	TRBJ2-1	TGTGCCAGCAGCATAGGGGGGGGGACCTACAATGAGCAGTTCTTC	CASSIGGGTYNEQFF
14	TRBV4-1	few	TRBD1	TRBJ1-1	TGCGCCAGCAGCCTGGGACAGGGGAATACTGAAGCTTTCTTT	CASSLGQGNTEAFF